The clone carrying this T cell receptor beta chain has only a few counts. The source of the sample is a study of spatial heterogeneity in lung cancer. From germline, CDR1 is MGHRA and CDR2 YSYEKL. The CDR3 loop spans 13 amino acids. V was shortened by 2 bases and J by 12 bases, with 11 bases between the two germline ends. The sample's time point: blood at routine non-recurrence follow-up after resection. Sequencing was performed on whole RNA extracted from tumor and nontumor lung tissue, or from frozen PBMC, and the material was left unsorted. All TCR cDNA molecules were individually tagged with a unique molecular identifier. TCRdb ran MiXCR on the 5' RACE reads and lists one entry per CDR3 protein. The table records some 120,000 distinct CDR3 sequences, 10% to 15% of them present only once.

The sequence was obtained from a male donor with early-stage non-small cell lung cancer. The genes are TRBV4-1 and TRBJ1-6, with no clear D. This specimen was PBMCs, taken at follow-up. The chain's CDR3 is CASSQSSGVPLHF. The CDR3 DNA is TGCGCCAGCAGCCAAAGCTCCGGGGTACCCCTCCACTTT.